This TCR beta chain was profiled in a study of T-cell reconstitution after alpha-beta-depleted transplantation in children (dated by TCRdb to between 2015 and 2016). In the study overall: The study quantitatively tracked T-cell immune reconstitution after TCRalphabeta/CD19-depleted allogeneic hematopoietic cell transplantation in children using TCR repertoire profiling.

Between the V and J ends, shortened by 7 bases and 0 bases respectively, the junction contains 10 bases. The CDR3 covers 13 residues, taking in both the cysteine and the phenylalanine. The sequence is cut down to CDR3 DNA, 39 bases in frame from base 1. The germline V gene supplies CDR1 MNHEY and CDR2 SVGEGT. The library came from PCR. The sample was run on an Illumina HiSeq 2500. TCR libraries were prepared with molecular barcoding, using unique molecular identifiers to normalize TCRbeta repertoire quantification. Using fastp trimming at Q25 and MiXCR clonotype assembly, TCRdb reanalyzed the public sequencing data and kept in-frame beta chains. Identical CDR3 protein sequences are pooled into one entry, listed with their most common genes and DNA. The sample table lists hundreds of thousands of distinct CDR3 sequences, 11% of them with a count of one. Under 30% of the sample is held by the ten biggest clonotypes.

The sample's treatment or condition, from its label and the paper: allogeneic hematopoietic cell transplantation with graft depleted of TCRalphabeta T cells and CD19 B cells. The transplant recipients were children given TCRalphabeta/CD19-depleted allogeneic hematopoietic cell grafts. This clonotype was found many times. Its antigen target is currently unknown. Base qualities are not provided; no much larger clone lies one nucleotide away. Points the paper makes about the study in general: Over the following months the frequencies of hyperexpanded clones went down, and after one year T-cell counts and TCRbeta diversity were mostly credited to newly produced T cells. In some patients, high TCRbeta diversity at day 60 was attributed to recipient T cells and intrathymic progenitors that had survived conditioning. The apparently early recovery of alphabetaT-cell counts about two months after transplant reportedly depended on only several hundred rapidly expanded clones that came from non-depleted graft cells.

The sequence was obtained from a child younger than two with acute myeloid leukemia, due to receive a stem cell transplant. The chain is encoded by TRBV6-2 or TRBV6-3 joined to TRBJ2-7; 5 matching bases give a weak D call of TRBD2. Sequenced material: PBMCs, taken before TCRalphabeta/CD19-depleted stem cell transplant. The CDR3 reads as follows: CASIKGDSYEQYF. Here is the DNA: TGTGCCAGCATTAAGGGAGACTCCTACGAGCAGTACTTC.